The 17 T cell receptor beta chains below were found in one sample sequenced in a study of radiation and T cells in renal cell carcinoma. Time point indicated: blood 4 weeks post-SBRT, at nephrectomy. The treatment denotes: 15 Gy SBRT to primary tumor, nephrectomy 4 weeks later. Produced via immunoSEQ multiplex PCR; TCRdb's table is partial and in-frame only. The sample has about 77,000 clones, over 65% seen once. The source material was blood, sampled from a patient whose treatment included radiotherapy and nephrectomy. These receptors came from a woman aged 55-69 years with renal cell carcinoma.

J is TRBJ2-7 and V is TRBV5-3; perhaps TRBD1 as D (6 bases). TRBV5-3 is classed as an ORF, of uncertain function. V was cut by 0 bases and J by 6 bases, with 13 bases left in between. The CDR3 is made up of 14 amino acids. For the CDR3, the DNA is TGTGCCAGAAGCTTGGGGTTATTACAGGGCGAGCAGTACTTC. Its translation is CARSLGLLQGEQYF.

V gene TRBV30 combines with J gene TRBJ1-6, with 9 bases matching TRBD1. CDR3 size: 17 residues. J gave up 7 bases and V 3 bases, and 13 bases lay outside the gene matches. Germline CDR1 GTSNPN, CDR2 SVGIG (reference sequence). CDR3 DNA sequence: TGTGCCTGGAGGGAGGCGAACAGGGGGCTTCAGAATTCACCCCTCCACTTT. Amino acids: CAWREANRGLQNSPLHF.

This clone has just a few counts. CDR3 protein: CASSIPGPLQPQHF. The CDR3 DNA sequence: TGTGCCAGTAGTATCCCAGGGCCCCTTCAGCCCCAGCATTTT. The chain has TRBV19 and TRBJ1-5, with TRBD1 as a possible D gene (5 bases). CDR3 size: 14 residues. The germline gives CDR1 LNHDA, CDR2 SQIVND (reference sequence). Between the trimmed V and J ends, which lost 3 bases and 6 bases, there was a span of 12 bases.

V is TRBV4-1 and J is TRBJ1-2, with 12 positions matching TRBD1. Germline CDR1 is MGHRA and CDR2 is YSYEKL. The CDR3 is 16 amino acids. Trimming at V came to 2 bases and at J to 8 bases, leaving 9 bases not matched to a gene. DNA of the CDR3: TGCGCCAGCAGCCAATCTCCGGGACAGGGGGCGGAGGGCTACACCTTC. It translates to CASSQSPGQGAEGYTF.

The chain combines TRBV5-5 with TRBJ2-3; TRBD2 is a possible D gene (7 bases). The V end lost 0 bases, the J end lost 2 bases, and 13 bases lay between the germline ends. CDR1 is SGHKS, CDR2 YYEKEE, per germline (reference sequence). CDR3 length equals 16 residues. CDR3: CASSLAEGGSTDTQYF. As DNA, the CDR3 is TGTGCCAGCAGCTTGGCGGAGGGGGGGTCCACAGATACGCAGTATTTT.

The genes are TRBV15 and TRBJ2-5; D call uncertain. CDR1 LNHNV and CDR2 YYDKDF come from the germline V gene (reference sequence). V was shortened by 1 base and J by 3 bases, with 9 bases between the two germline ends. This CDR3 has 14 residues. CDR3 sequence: CATSRGLNEETQYF. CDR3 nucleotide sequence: TGTGCCACCAGCAGAGGGCTAAATGAAGAGACCCAGTACTTC. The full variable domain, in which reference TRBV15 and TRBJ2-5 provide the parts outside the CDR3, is DAMVIQNPRYQVTQFGKPVTLSCSQTLNHNVMYWYQQKSSQAPKLLFHYYDKDFNNEADTPDNFQSRRPNTSFCFLDIRSPGLGDTAMYLCATSRGLNEETQYFGPGTRLLVL.

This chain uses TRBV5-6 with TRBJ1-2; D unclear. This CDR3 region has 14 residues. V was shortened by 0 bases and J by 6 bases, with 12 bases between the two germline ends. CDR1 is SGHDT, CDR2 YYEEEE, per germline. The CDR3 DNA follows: TGTGCCAGCAGCTTGGGTGCAAGGGCTCATGGCTACACCTTC. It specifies CASSLGARAHGYTF.

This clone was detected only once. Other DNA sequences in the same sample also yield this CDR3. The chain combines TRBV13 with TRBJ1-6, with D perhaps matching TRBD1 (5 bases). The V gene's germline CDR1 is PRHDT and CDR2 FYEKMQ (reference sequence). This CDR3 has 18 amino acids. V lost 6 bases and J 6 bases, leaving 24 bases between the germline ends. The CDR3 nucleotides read TGTGCCAGCAGTGTTATACCAAAACCGGGGCGGATTAATTCACCCCTCCACTTT. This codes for CASSVIPKPGRINSPLHF.

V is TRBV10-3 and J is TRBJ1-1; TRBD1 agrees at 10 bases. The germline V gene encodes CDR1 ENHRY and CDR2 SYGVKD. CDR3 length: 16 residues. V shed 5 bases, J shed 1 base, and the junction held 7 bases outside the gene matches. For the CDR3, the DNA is TGTGCCATCAGTAGCGACAGGGGGCGTGGGAACACTGAAGCTTTCTTT. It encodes CAISSDRGRGNTEAFF.

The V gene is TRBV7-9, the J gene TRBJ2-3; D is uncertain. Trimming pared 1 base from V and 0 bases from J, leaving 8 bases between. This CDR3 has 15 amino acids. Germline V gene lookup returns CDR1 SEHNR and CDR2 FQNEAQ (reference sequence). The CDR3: CASSLERVSTDTQYF. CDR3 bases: TGTGCCAGCAGCTTAGAACGGGTCAGCACAGATACGCAGTATTTT.

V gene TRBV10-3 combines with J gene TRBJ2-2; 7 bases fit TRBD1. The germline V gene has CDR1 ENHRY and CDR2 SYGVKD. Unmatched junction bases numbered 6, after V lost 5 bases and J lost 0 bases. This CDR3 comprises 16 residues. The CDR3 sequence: CAISRDRLSNTGELFF. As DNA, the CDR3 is TGTGCCATCAGTAGGGACAGACTTTCGAACACCGGGGAGCTGTTTTTT.

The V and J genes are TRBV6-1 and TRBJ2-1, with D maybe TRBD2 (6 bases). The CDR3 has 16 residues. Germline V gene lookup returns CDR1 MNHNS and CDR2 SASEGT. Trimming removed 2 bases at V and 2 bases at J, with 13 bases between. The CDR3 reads CASSEMAGWAYNEQFF. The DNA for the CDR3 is TGTGCCAGCAGTGAAATGGCGGGGTGGGCCTACAATGAGCAGTTCTTC.

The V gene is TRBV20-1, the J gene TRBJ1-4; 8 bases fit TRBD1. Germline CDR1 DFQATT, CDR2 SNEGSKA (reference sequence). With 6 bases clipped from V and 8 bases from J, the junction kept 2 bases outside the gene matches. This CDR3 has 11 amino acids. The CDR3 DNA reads TGCAGTGCCGACAGGGGCGAAAAACTGTTTTTT. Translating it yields CSADRGEKLFF.

CDR3 region: CASRLNRGPYGYTF. The CDR3 region has the DNA TGTGCCAGCAGACTTAACAGGGGGCCCTATGGCTACACCTTC. The chain joins TRBV28 to TRBJ1-2; TRBD1 matches at 9 bases. Germline CDR1 and CDR2: MDHEN and SYDVKM. Germline trimming cut 6 bases from V and 4 bases from J; bases unmatched to any gene: 6. The CDR3 spans 14 residues.

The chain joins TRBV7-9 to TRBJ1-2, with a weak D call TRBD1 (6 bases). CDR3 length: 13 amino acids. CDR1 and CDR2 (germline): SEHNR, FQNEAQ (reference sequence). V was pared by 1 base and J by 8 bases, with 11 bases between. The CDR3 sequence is CASSLDQGHGYTF. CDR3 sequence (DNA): TGTGCCAGCAGCTTAGACCAGGGGCACGGCTACACCTTC.

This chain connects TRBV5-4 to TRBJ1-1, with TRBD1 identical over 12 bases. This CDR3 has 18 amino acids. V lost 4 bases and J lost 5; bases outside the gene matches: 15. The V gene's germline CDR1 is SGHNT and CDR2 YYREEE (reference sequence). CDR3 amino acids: CASSRHLGQGAPGTEAFF. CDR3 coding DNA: TGTGCCAGCAGCCGTCACTTGGGACAGGGGGCGCCGGGTACTGAAGCTTTCTTT.

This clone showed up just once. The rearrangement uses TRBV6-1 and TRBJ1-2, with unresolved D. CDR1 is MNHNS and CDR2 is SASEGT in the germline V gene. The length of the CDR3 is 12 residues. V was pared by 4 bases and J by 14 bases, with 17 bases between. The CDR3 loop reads CASSVSRGLGTF. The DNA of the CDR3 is TGTGCCAGCAGTGTCAGTCGTGGGCTAGGGACCTTC.